This TCR beta chain was documented in a study of cytomegalovirus exposure and HLA in healthy donors. As regards this clone: Its target is unknown.

With 0 bases removed from V and 4 bases from J, the gap between germline ends came to 15 bases. Germline CDR1 and CDR2: SGHDT and YYEEEE. The CDR3 totals 16 residues. The PCR employed 60 Vbeta primers together with 13 Jbeta primers. The method was immunoSEQ multiplex PCR; TCRdb's version includes in-frame clones alone and lacks a portion of them. The table records 160,000 or so clones, 82% of them present only once. Study-wide findings and caveats: For TCR beta chains, V- and J-gene trimming was later linked to a missense DCLRE1C variant.

The V gene is TRBV5-6, the J gene TRBJ2-3; tentatively, D is TRBD2 (5 bases). The source material was PBMCs. This receptor was taken from a woman between 45 and 60 years old in good health and CMV-seropositive. DNA for the CDR3: TGTGCCAGCAGCTTGGGGAGGTCGGGAAGGGCAGATACGCAGTATTTT. It yields the protein CASSLGRSGRADTQYF.